This T cell receptor beta chain was observed in a study of blood T cell repertoires in COVID-19. Study-level information: The United States, Italy and Spain supplied acute and convalescent COVID-19 samples.

Data came from immunoSEQ multiplex PCR; TCRdb stores just in-frame clones and leaves some out. This sample carries about 480,000 clones, approximately 88% of them seen once, and the ten largest clones take approximately 1.8%. The study counted Cohort 3 donors as recovered given two negative PCRs, clearance, or symptom resolution. Germline V gene sequence: CDR1 LNHDA, CDR2 SQIVND (reference sequence). The trim removed 2 bases at V and 0 bases at J, leaving 6 bases unmatched. This CDR3 is built from 16 residues. The sequence came from a woman aged 35 to 49 who had recovered from COVID-19. This chain links TRBV19 with TRBJ1-2, with 7 positions matching TRBD1. What was sequenced was PBMCs or T cells enriched from blood (not recorded which). The CDR3, as DNA: TGTGCCAGTAGTATACGGACAGGCCTAGCTAACTATGGCTACACCTTC. It specifies CASSIRTGLANYGYTF.